This T cell receptor (beta chain) was recorded in a study of cytomegalovirus exposure and HLA in healthy donors. Whole-study results and caveats: Associated with HLA alleles at 0.05 false discovery rate in a later analysis were approximately 17,000 TCR beta sequences.

The PCR contained 60 Vbeta and 13 Jbeta primers. This table comes from immunoSEQ multiplex PCR, and its TCRdb copy is limited to in-frame clones, with some not included. The data contain tens of thousands of clones, roughly 83% of them seen just once; the ten biggest clones take up 2.1%. As regards this clone: The antigen is unknown.

There are 13 residues in the CDR3. Germline V CDR1 and CDR2: MGHRA, YSYEKL. Trimming stripped 4 bases from V and 4 bases from J, with 8 bases between. The chain couples TRBV4-1 to TRBJ1-3; D gene unclear. The TCR comes from a man aged 18 to 30 in good health and CMV-seronegative. Sample: PBMCs. CDR3 residues: CASSLSNGNTIYF. The CDR3 nucleotides are TGCGCCAGCAGCCTTAGCAACGGAAACACCATATATTTT.